This T cell receptor (beta chain) was sequenced in a study of blood T cells in healthy people across ages. J lost 10 bases, V lost 4 bases, and 18 bases had no gene match. The germline gives CDR1 SGHAT, CDR2 FQNNGV. The CDR3 runs 16 residues. Next came a second PCR, run for about 7 to 12 cycles, which used a sample-barcoded 5' primer along with a J-beta primer mix. TCRdb re-called the 5' RACE reads through MiXCR, storing one row per CDR3 protein. The profile shows hundreds of thousands of distinct CDR3 sequences, roughly 21% of them singletons. The sequenced sample consisted of blood. This chain links TRBV11-2 with TRBJ2-5, with 7 bases matching TRBD1. The sequence came from a man aged 65 to 79 in good health. The CDR3 is CASSYGTGQSSSNQYF. The CDR3 region has the DNA TGTGCCAGCAGCTATGGCACGGGACAGTCCTCTTCAAACCAGTACTTC.